The 2 T cell receptor beta chains given below trace back to one sample, sequenced in a study of blood T cell repertoires in COVID-19. Produced via immunoSEQ multiplex PCR; TCRdb's table is partial and in-frame only. The table records more than 300,000 clones, around 89% of them present only once. Sequencing used peripheral blood. These receptors were collected from a man aged 18 to 30 who had recovered from COVID-19.

Remarks on this clone: Other nucleotide sequences from this sample produce the same CDR3. This chain uses TRBV11-2 with TRBJ2-1, with a tentative D call TRBD2 (5 bases). The CDR3 length is 13 residues. Germline V CDR1 and CDR2: SGHAT, FQNNGV. The ends were cut back, 0 bases at V and 6 bases at J, with 6 bases in the middle. This CDR3 reads CASSLDRGNEQFF. The CDR3, as DNA: TGTGCCAGCAGCTTAGATCGGGGCAATGAGCAGTTCTTC.

The chain combines TRBV4-1 with TRBJ2-7, with 8 nucleotides matching TRBD2. CDR3 length: 15 amino acids. Germline V CDR1 and CDR2: MGHRA, YSYEKL. Unmatched junction bases numbered 11, after V lost 8 bases and J lost 2 bases. The CDR3 is CASGILAGSTYEQYF. The CDR3 DNA is TGCGCCAGCGGAATCTTAGCGGGATCAACCTACGAGCAGTACTTC.